The rows below give T cell receptor beta chains drawn from one sample of a study of shared clonotypes between healthy human individuals. Sequencing used immunoSEQ multiplex PCR; TCRdb keeps in-frame clones, though not all of them. The profile covers roughly 500,000 clones, with around 73% appearing a single time and around 12% taken by the ten largest. The sample consisted of PBMCs. The receptor source for this set is a woman in her forties in good health. Some clones in this sample may be carry-over from other donors' samples. Both conserved end residues are part of each CDR3. D genes are given only for firm matches. The size entry is marked missing in some rows and otherwise reads once, few, many or a size class.

TRBD2,TRBV5-1,15,TRBJ2-1,.,TGCGCCAGCAGCTCATTAGCGGGAAGCTACAATGAGCAGTTCTTC,CASSSLAGSYNEQFF
TRBD1,TRBV18,16,TRBJ2-5,.,TGTGCCAGCTCCCTCGGGACAGGAAGGTACCAAGAGACCCAGTACTTC,CASSLGTGRYQETQYF
TRBD2,TRBV6-4,19,TRBJ2-2,.,TGTGCCAGCAGTGACTCGAAGGTTACGGGAGGGATGGACACCGGGGAGCTGTTTTTT,CASSDSKVTGGMDTGELFF
.,TRBV5-5,16,TRBJ2-1,once,TGTGCCAGCAGCGAACTTGGAGACCTCTCCTACAATGAGCAGTTCTTC,CASSELGDLSYNEQFF
.,TRBV15,13,TRBJ1-5,few,TGTGCCACCAGCAGGGTTGGCAATCAGCCCCAGCATTTT,CATSRVGNQPQHF
.,TRBV2,13,TRBJ2-1,.,TGTGCCAGCAGATCGACTGGCTACAATGAGCAGTTCTTC,CASRSTGYNEQFF
.,TRBV6-5,14,TRBJ2-5,.,TGTGCCAGCAGTTACTACAGGGAATTGGAGACCCAGTACTTC,CASSYYRELETQYF
.,TRBV6-5,14,TRBJ2-5,.,TGTGCCAGCAGTTTCGGGGCTCTAAGAGAGACCCAGTACTTC,CASSFGALRETQYF
TRBD1,TRBV7-2,14,TRBJ1-1,.,TGTGCCAGCAGCTCGGCAGGGGGGAACACTGAAGCTTTCTTT,CASSSAGGNTEAFF
TRBD2,TRBV28,16,TRBJ2-1,.,TGTGCCAGTAAGACTAGCGGGATTCTATCCTACAATGAGCAGTTCTTC,CASKTSGILSYNEQFF
.,TRBV14,13,TRBJ1-2,once,TGTGCCAGCAGCCCCGACACTAACTATGGCTACACCTTC,CASSPDTNYGYTF
.,TRBV28,11,TRBJ1-2,.,TGTGCCAGCAGTTGGGACTATGGCTACACCTTC,CASSWDYGYTF
.,TRBV11-2,13,TRBJ1-6,.,TGTGCCAGCAGCGGACCGTTTAGGCCACCCCTCCACTTT,CASSGPFRPPLHF
.,TRBV2,13,TRBJ1-4,.,TGTGCCAGCAGTGAACGTCGGGATGAAAAACTGTTTTTT,CASSERRDEKLFF
.,TRBV4-3,17,TRBJ2-7,.,TGCGCCAGCAGCCAAGTTAAGACGGCGGGATTCTCCTACGAGCAGTACTTC,CASSQVKTAGFSYEQYF
.,TRBV10-2,15,TRBJ1-2,.,TGCGCCAGCAGTGAAGTCCGGGGCAGCCACTATGGCTACACCTTC,CASSEVRGSHYGYTF
.,TRBV5-4,15,TRBJ2-5,once,TGTGCCAGCAGCTTGAAAGTGAGCGGACAAGAGACCCAGTACTTC,CASSLKVSGQETQYF
TRBD1,TRBV19,12,TRBJ1-5,.,TGTGCCAGTAGACAGGGGAATCAGCCCCAGCATTTT,CASRQGNQPQHF
.,TRBV6-1,14,TRBJ1-3,few,TGTGCCAGTTTGGGGGGCAGCTCTGGAAACACCATATATTTT,CASLGGSSGNTIYF
.,TRBV2,10,TRBJ2-3,once,TGTGCCAGCAGGCTAAGAACGCAGTATTTT,CASRLRTQYF
.,TRBV6-5,15,TRBJ2-5,.,TGTGCCAGCAGGAACCGGATGAGTGTGCAAGAGACCCAGTACTTC,CASRNRMSVQETQYF
.,TRBV6-6,14,TRBJ2-2,.,TGTGCCAGCAGTCCCGGGACGAACACCGGGGAGCTGTTTTTT,CASSPGTNTGELFF
.,TRBV11-2,12,TRBJ1-1,few,TGTGCCAGCAATAACTTGAACACTGAAGCTTTCTTT,CASNNLNTEAFF
.,TRBV7-2,17,TRBJ2-3,.,TGTGCCAGCAGCGCTTGGGGCGGGTGGCGGACCACAGATACGCAGTATTTT,CASSAWGGWRTTDTQYF
TRBD2,TRBV14,17,TRBJ2-1,.,TGTGCCAGCAGCGCCGTTTGGCGGGAGGCCTTCAGGAATGAGCAGTTCTTC,CASSAVWREAFRNEQFF
TRBD2,TRBV25-1,16,TRBJ2-7,.,TGTGCCAGCAGCGGCCTAGGCAGCGGGAACTTCAACGAGCAGTACTTC,CASSGLGSGNFNEQYF
TRBD1,TRBV27,16,TRBJ2-7,.,TGTGCCAGCAGGCCGACAGGGTTCGCTGCGTCCTACGAGCAGTACTTC,CASRPTGFAASYEQYF
.,TRBV9,14,TRBJ1-1,.,TGTGCCAGCAGCGCTTTGTCGAGGAACACTGAAGCTTTCTTT,CASSALSRNTEAFF
.,TRBV6-5,13,TRBJ1-1,once,TGTGCCAGCAGTTATCGTGGGCGGACTGAAGCTTTCTTT,CASSYRGRTEAFF
.,TRBV19,13,TRBJ2-7,.,TGTGCCAGTAGTATAGATCGCGGCTACGAGCAGTACTTC,CASSIDRGYEQYF
TRBD1,TRBV10-3,13,TRBJ2-7,.,TGTGCCATCAGGGGGGGACAGGGATACGAGCAGTACTTC,CAIRGGQGYEQYF
TRBD2,TRBV19,18,TRBJ2-3,.,TGTGCCAGTAGTACTCGGACTAGCGGGAGGACCAGCACAGATACGCAGTATTTT,CASSTRTSGRTSTDTQYF
.,TRBV6-4,13,TRBJ2-1,once,TGTGCCAGCAGTGACGATTCCTACAATGAGCAGTTCTTC,CASSDDSYNEQFF
.,TRBV7-3,15,TRBJ2-7,.,TGTGCCAGCAGCTTAAGGTTGGGAGGTGGGTACGAGCAGTACTTC,CASSLRLGGGYEQYF
TRBD1,TRBV5-1,15,TRBJ1-5,.,TGCGCCAGCAGCTATACGACAGGGCCCAATCAGCCCCAGCATTTT,CASSYTTGPNQPQHF
.,TRBV10-3,14,TRBJ1-2,.,TGTGCCATCGGAGGAGGGGACTTATTCTATGGCTACACCTTC,CAIGGGDLFYGYTF
.,TRBV11-2,12,TRBJ2-1,many,TGTGCCAGCAGCCCTTGGGGCGGTATTCAGTTCTTC,CASSPWGGIQFF
.,TRBV7-9,15,TRBJ1-2,.,TGTGCCAGCAGCTTCGCGACGACAGCAACGTATGGCTACACCTTC,CASSFATTATYGYTF
TRBD2,TRBV7-3,13,TRBJ2-7,few,TGTGCCAGCAGCTTAGTGCGGGAGAGCGAGCAGTACTTC,CASSLVRESEQYF
TRBD1,TRBV7-2,15,TRBJ1-5,once,TGTGCCAGCAGCCCCGGGACAGGGTCGGATCAGCCCCAGCATTTT,CASSPGTGSDQPQHF
.,TRBV5-1,14,TRBJ2-2,.,TGCGCCAGCAGCTTAGCCGCGGGCACCGGGGAGCTGTTTTTT,CASSLAAGTGELFF
TRBD2,TRBV18,15,TRBJ2-7,.,TGTGCCAGCTCTACGGGACTAGCAGGCGTGTACGAGCAGTACTTC,CASSTGLAGVYEQYF
.,TRBV28,15,TRBJ1-1,.,TGTGCCAGCAGTTCCCCTCCCGCAGAGAACACTGAAGCTTTCTTT,CASSSPPAENTEAFF
TRBD2,TRBV4-1,15,TRBJ2-7,.,TGTGCCAGCAGCCAAGGGACTAGCGGGATGAAAGAGCAGTACTTC,CASSQGTSGMKEQYF
.,TRBV5-1,18,TRBJ2-7,.,TGCGCCAGCAGCTTGGATACTGGTTGGTCCGGGCAGACCTACGAGCAGTACTTC,CASSLDTGWSGQTYEQYF
TRBD1,TRBV11-2,15,TRBJ1-5,few,TGTGCCAGCAGCTACGGACAGGGGCCAAATCAGCCCCAGCATTTT,CASSYGQGPNQPQHF
TRBD1,TRBV7-7,15,TRBJ1-1,many,TGTGCCAGCAGCCGAATCGGACAGGGGGCCTCTGAAGCTTTCTTT,CASSRIGQGASEAFF
.,TRBV11-1,13,TRBJ2-7,.,TGTGCCAGCAGCTTGACCACCTCATACGAGCAGTACTTC,CASSLTTSYEQYF
.,TRBV19,15,TRBJ2-1,.,TGTGCCAGTAGTATAGTCCTTGTACAATACAATGAGCAGTTCTTC,CASSIVLVQYNEQFF
TRBD1,TRBV5-1,15,TRBJ1-2,few,TGCGCCAGCCGCGAACCGGGACAGGGCACCTATGGCTACACCTTC,CASREPGQGTYGYTF
TRBD2,TRBV30,13,TRBJ2-2,.,TGTGCCTGGAGTGCGGGGGGGGGAGGGGAGCTGTTTTTT,CAWSAGGGGELFF
.,TRBV19,17,TRBJ2-2,few,TGTGCCAGTAGTACCCAGGGAAGTCTAGCGAACACCGGGGAGCTGTTTTTT,CASSTQGSLANTGELFF
TRBD2,TRBV6-4,16,TRBJ2-1,once,TGTGCCAGCAGTGACCCCCGGGCGGGAGTTAAAAATGAGCAGTTCTTC,CASSDPRAGVKNEQFF
.,TRBV28,17,TRBJ2-7,.,TGTGCCAGCAGTTCGAGACCTGAGGGCACGAGCTCCTACGAGCAGTACTTC,CASSSRPEGTSSYEQYF
TRBD1,TRBV6-5,13,TRBJ2-4,.,TGTGCCAGCAGTTTCCGACAGGGCAGCATTCAGTACTTC,CASSFRQGSIQYF
TRBD2,TRBV7-3,17,TRBJ2-1,.,TGTGCCAGCAGCTTTTTTTTGACTAGCGGGAGTTACAATGAGCAGTTCTTC,CASSFFLTSGSYNEQFF
TRBD2,TRBV7-9,15,TRBJ2-3,.,TGTGCCAGCAGCTTAAAGCGGGAGGGCCTAGATACGCAGTATTTT,CASSLKREGLDTQYF
.,TRBV7-2,14,TRBJ2-7,.,TGTGCCAGCAGCTTAGATGGTCTACGATACGAGCAGTACTTC,CASSLDGLRYEQYF